These T cell receptor beta chains were read from a single sample in a study of OX40 agonist ivuxolimab in advanced cancers. Some clones are missing from TCRdb's copy, which holds only in-frame ones; the method was immunoSEQ multiplex PCR. The table shows 55,000 to 75,000 clones, with around four fifths occurring only once. The sequenced sample was CD4+ or CD8+ T cells sorted from blood, obtained in a trial of the OX40 agonist ivuxolimab. The receptors come from an adult with an advanced solid tumor such as melanoma, head and neck, liver or kidney cancer. CDR3s include the opening cysteine and the closing phenylalanine or tryptophan. Each record gives: J gene, V gene, clone size, CDR3 protein. Rows may omit the clone size; those that give it use once, few, many or a size class.

TRBJ1-2,TRBV28,NA,CASSLGGYDYDYTF
TRBJ1-5,TRBV15,once,CATSSSGTGNQPQHF
TRBJ2-3,TRBV7-8,NA,CASSLGGPDTQYF
TRBJ2-1,TRBV5-4,NA,CASSLGSGSSYNEQFF
TRBJ1-2,TRBV28,NA,CASSPGQGGVYGYTF
TRBJ2-1,TRBV11-3,once,CASSFTGGDNEQFF
TRBJ1-5,TRBV4-1,NA,CASSQDPNQPQHF
TRBJ1-1,TRBV2,NA,CASTEAGGYTEAFF
TRBJ2-7,TRBV7-3,NA,CASSLGGGREQYF
TRBJ1-3,TRBV7-8,NA,CASSADRVSGNTIYF
TRBJ2-3,TRBV28,NA,CASSLKSWVTDTQYF
TRBJ1-1,TRBV9,NA,CASSLTVDSNTEAFF
TRBJ1-3,TRBV5-1,NA,CASSLGAGTGSGNTIYF
TRBJ1-1,TRBV6-5,few,CASSFMGYTEAFF
TRBJ1-5,TRBV7-2,NA,CASSLDGGTGIEPQHF
TRBJ1-1,TRBV6-5,NA,CASSYGGSPGDTEAFF
TRBJ2-2,TRBV10-1,NA,CASSEAWTGDTGELFF
TRBJ1-5,TRBV6-5,NA,CASSYSDRNQPQHF
TRBJ2-1,TRBV5-8,NA,CASSLGGGPKLNNEQFF
TRBJ2-7,TRBV28,NA,CASAQASYEQYF
TRBJ2-7,TRBV18,NA,CASSSTSGSYEQYF
TRBJ2-7,TRBV6-5,NA,CATAGSLGQYF
TRBJ2-7,TRBV28,NA,CASTLLRAGDEQYF
TRBJ1-5,TRBV28,NA,CASSLPPINQPQHF
TRBJ1-2,TRBV5-1,NA,CASSSQVTVKGTNYGYTF
TRBJ1-1,TRBV4-1,few,CASSQGLTEAFF
TRBJ2-7,TRBV7-8,NA,CASSSSGTGSSYEQYF
TRBJ2-2,TRBV5-5,NA,CASSPPPSGVNTGELFF
TRBJ1-3,TRBV6-6,NA,CASSHLSGNTIYF
TRBJ2-3,TRBV28,NA,CASSPMTRTSGGTDTQYF
TRBJ1-2,TRBV6-6,NA,CASSQGQGKSYGYTF
TRBJ2-2,TRBV13,NA,CASSLTGTGGPGELFF
TRBJ1-1,TRBV6-5,few,CASSYGTNTEAFF
TRBJ2-3,TRBV11-3,once,CASSFWVGNRDTQYF
TRBJ1-2,TRBV5-1,NA,CASSLQGNDGYTF
TRBJ2-5,TRBV4-1,few,CASSRGGQGSLGETQYF
TRBJ1-3,TRBV6-5,NA,CASLKQWSSGNTIYF
TRBJ1-5,TRBV7-9,few,CASSLRTGNQPQHF
TRBJ1-1,TRBV28,NA,CASSLRMTGGLTEAFF
TRBJ2-5,TRBV6-5,NA,CASRLGGGGQETQYF
TRBJ2-4,TRBV7-9,once,CASSPEGPSRHQYF
TRBJ2-1,TRBV19,NA,CASADRDRLNNEQFF
TRBJ1-5,TRBV5-8,NA,CASSFGTGGNQPQHF
TRBJ1-3,TRBV7-2,NA,CASSLSPPAGLGGNTIYF
TRBJ1-1,TRBV7-9,NA,CASSPRGGRVNTEAFF
TRBJ2-1,TRBV28,NA,CASSSLPYRGGDEQFF
TRBJ1-5,TRBV19,NA,CASTFRTGGYQPQHF
TRBJ2-5,TRBV5-4,NA,CASTTPQKETQYF
TRBJ1-1,TRBV11-1,NA,CASSSTGARTEAFF
TRBJ2-3,TRBV7-9,NA,CASSLRGMFSTDTQYF
TRBJ1-4,TRBV30,NA,CAWSQTRFWGRKATNEKLFF
TRBJ1-1,TRBV28,NA,CASSWESANTEAFF
TRBJ2-1,TRBV11-3,NA,CASSFWTGGGNEQFF
TRBJ2-2,TRBV18,once,CASFGWQGANTGELFF
TRBJ1-5,TRBV2,NA,CASSEGGGNQPQHF
TRBJ2-7,TRBV28,NA,CASSSGSREQYF
TRBJ1-6,TRBV5-6,NA,CASSGPGPRPLHF